Each of the 17 T cell receptor beta chains below was sequenced from the same sample in a study of early T cells in non-severe SARS-CoV-2 infection. Each CDR3 protein gets one entry after TCRdb re-called the 5' RACE reads with MiXCR. The sample comprises around 82,000 distinct CDR3 sequences, approximately 12% of which are singletons, and 3.4% rests with the top ten. What was sequenced was whole blood. The source is an adult who was a healthcare worker with PCR-confirmed SARS-CoV-2 infection or an uninfected control (not recorded which).

The chain has TRBV29-1 and TRBJ2-5, with D possibly being TRBD2 (6 bases). The CDR3 runs 12 residues. V shed 0 bases and J shed 4 bases, with 6 bases lying between them. CDR1 SQVTM and CDR2 ANQGSEA come from the germline V gene. In DNA form, the CDR3 reads TGCAGCGTTGAAGAGGGAGGAGAGACCCAGTACTTC. The encoded protein is CSVEEGGETQYF.

This clonotype was seen many times. The chain employs TRBV11-2 and TRBJ2-7; 10 nucleotides align to TRBD2. In germline, CDR1 is SGHAT, CDR2 FQNNGV. Unmatched junction bases numbered 12, after V lost 5 bases and J lost 2 bases. The CDR3 spans 17 residues. DNA for the CDR3: TGTGCCAGCAGCCCGGGCGCCGGAACTAGCGGGACCTACGAGCAGTACTTC. This gives the protein CASSPGAGTSGTYEQYF.

At least ten counts were recorded for this clonotype. This chain links TRBV20-1 with TRBJ2-1, with 10 bases identical to TRBD2. There are 16 residues in the CDR3. Germline CDR1 is DFQATT and CDR2 is SNEGSKA (reference sequence). The J segment lost 6 bases and the V segment lost 5 bases, leaving 13 bases of the junction unmatched. CDR3 sequence reads: CSASSPASGSGNEQFF. CDR3 in DNA: TGCAGTGCTTCCTCACCGGCTAGCGGGAGCGGCAATGAGCAGTTCTTC.

V gene TRBV12-3 or TRBV12-4 combines with J gene TRBJ2-3; D call uncertain. This CDR3 spans 11 amino acids. The V and J ends lost 5 bases and 6 bases respectively, with 6 bases between them. In DNA form, the CDR3 reads TGTGCCAGCAGTCCGAGGGATACGCAGTATTTT. Protein: CASSPRDTQYF.

V gene TRBV27 combines with J gene TRBJ2-2, with 7 bases aligning to TRBD1. Losses at the gene ends were 4 bases for V and 1 base for J; bases not matched to a gene: 6. The CDR3 is 16 residues long. Germline lookup yields CDR1 MNHEY and CDR2 SMNVEV (reference sequence). The CDR3 loop is CASSSTGAGNTGELFF. CDR3 coding DNA: TGTGCCAGCAGTTCCACAGGGGCGGGGAACACCGGGGAGCTGTTTTTT.

This clonotype occurred many times. This CDR3 reads CASSFTGAFNQPQHF. The CDR3 DNA reads TGTGCCAGCAGTTTTACAGGGGCATTCAATCAGCCCCAGCATTTT. This rearrangement joins TRBV28 to TRBJ1-5; 7 bases agree with TRBD1. V gave up 3 bases and J gave up 3 bases; unmatched junction bases: 5. Germline values: CDR1 MDHEN, CDR2 SYDVKM. The CDR3 spans 15 residues.

Many counts were recorded for this clonotype. V gene TRBV28 combines with J gene TRBJ1-2; D remains ambiguous. Per germline, CDR1 MDHEN and CDR2 SYDVKM. Trimming cost V 1 base and J 0 bases, with 6 bases left between them. The CDR3 is 14 amino acids. This chain's CDR3 is CASSLLGSNYGYTF. In DNA form, the CDR3 reads TGTGCCAGCAGTTTATTAGGGTCTAACTATGGCTACACCTTC.

The rearrangement joins TRBV29-1 to TRBJ1-1; D gene ambiguous. The CDR3 totals 14 residues. The germline gives CDR1 SQVTM, CDR2 ANQGSEA. V lost 4 bases, J lost 0 bases, and 12 bases lay in between. CDR3 sequence reads: CSVGNRQLNTEAFF. The CDR3 DNA follows: TGCAGCGTTGGAAATCGACAATTGAACACTGAAGCTTTCTTT.

The chain has TRBV19 and TRBJ2-7, with 7 bases lining up with TRBD1. The germline V gene has CDR1 LNHDA and CDR2 SQIVND (reference sequence). The CDR3 covers 15 residues. The V segment lost 5 bases and the J segment 0 bases; nucleotides outside the gene matches: 7. The CDR3 bases are TGTGCCAGTAGTCAAAAGACAGGGAACTCCTACGAGCAGTACTTC. It codes for CASSQKTGNSYEQYF.

To note about this clonotype: Since the CDR3 does not end with the conserved phenylalanine or tryptophan, this likely comes from a read error. The chain carries TRBV6-1 and TRBJ2-5; D is perhaps TRBD1 (5 bases). CDR1 MNHNS and CDR2 SASEGT come from the germline V gene. Trimming removed 5 bases at V and 0 bases at J, with 13 bases between. The CDR3 consists of 15 residues. DNA of the CDR3: TGTGCCAGCAGTCGACAGTCTTCATACCAAGAGACCCAGTACTTG. Translating it yields CASSRQSSYQETQYL.

This clonotype was seen a handful of times. V and J are TRBV6-5 and TRBJ1-1; 11 bases are a match to TRBD1. This CDR3 comprises 14 residues. Germline lookup yields CDR1 MNHEY and CDR2 SVGAGI. J lost 4 bases, V lost 6 bases, and 4 bases had no gene match. Here the CDR3 DNA reads TGTGCCAGCAGACGAGGGACAGGGGGCACTGAAGCTTTCTTT. The encoded protein is CASRRGTGGTEAFF.

This clonotype was recorded a few times. The gene calls are TRBV2 and TRBJ1-6; D not resolved. CDR3 size: 14 residues. The germline V gene has CDR1 SNHLY and CDR2 FYNNEI. V lost 5 bases and J 9 bases, leaving 14 bases between the germline ends. The DNA of the CDR3 is TGTGCCAGCAGTTTCTCCGGAGGTGGTTCACCCCTCCACTTT. It encodes CASSFSGGGSPLHF.

This clonotype turned up a few times. The V and J genes are TRBV2 and TRBJ2-1, with 11 bases aligning to TRBD2. The trim removed 3 bases at V and 7 bases at J, leaving 8 bases unmatched. The CDR3 is 16 amino acids. CDR1 is SNHLY and CDR2 is FYNNEI in the germline V gene. CDR3 sequence reads: CASSDRLAGIRNEQFF. The DNA of the CDR3 is TGTGCCAGCAGTGATAGACTAGCGGGAATACGGAATGAGCAGTTCTTC.

There are many counts of this clonotype. This sequence joins TRBV5-1 and TRBJ2-5; 12 positions match TRBD1. Germline CDR1 and CDR2: SGHRS and YFSETQ. V shed 4 bases and J 4 bases; nucleotides not matched to a gene: 5. There are 15 residues in the CDR3. The CDR3: CASSPGQGASETQYF. The CDR3 DNA is TGCGCCAGCAGCCCGGGACAGGGGGCGTCAGAGACCCAGTACTTC.

The chain links TRBV7-9 to TRBJ1-5; D is ambiguous. From germline, CDR1 is SEHNR and CDR2 FQNEAQ (reference sequence). V was shortened by 5 bases and J by 6 bases, with 11 bases between the two germline ends. CDR3 length: 13 amino acids. CDR3 in DNA: TGTGCCAGCAGCACCGACGGAGGTCAGCCCCAGCATTTT. This encodes CASSTDGGQPQHF.

This clonotype showed up just a few times. This rearrangement joins TRBV28 to TRBJ1-2, with unresolved D. The CDR3 contains 12 residues. Deletions cut 4 bases from V and 4 bases from J, with 7 bases between. CDR1 and CDR2 from the germline V gene are MDHEN and SYDVKM. The CDR3 coding sequence is TGTGCCAGCAGTTCACCTTTCTATGGCTACACCTTC. Translation gives CASSSPFYGYTF.

This clonotype was picked up many times. This chain links TRBV13 with TRBJ2-7; D is undetermined. The CDR3 is made up of 14 amino acids. Germline V gene data show CDR1 as PRHDT and CDR2 as FYEKMQ (reference sequence). The V gene lost 4 bases and the J gene lost 2 bases, with 12 bases spanning the gap. CDR3 protein: CASSSLRGAYEQYF. CDR3 in DNA: TGTGCCAGCAGCTCCCTGAGAGGAGCCTACGAGCAGTACTTC.